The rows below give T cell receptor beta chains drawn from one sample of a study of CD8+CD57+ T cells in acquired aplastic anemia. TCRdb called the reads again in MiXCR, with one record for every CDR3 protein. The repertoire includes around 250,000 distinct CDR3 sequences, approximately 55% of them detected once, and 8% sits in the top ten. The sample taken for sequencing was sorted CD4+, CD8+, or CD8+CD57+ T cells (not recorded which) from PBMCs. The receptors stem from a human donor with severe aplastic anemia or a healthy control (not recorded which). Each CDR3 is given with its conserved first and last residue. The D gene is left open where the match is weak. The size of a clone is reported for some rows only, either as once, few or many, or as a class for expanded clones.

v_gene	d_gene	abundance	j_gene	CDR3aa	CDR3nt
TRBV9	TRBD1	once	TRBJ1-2	CASSANLGQGASGYTF	TGTGCCAGCAGCGCCAACCTGGGACAGGGGGCGAGTGGCTACACCTTC
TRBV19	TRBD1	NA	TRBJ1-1	CASSIRTGGLYAEAFF	TGTGCCAGTAGTATACGGACAGGGGGATTATATGCTGAAGCTTTCTTT
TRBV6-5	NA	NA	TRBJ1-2	CASNGAVGDYGYTF	TGTGCCAGCAACGGGGCCGTGGGGGATTATGGCTACACCTTC
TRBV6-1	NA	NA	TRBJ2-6	CASSSLTGPVGANVLTF	TGTGCCAGCAGTAGTCTGACAGGCCCCGTTGGGGCCAACGTCCTGACTTTC
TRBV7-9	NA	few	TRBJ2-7	CASSSQQGSYEQYF	TGTGCCAGCAGCTCGCAACAGGGTTCCTACGAGCAGTACTTC
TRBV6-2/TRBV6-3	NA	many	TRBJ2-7	CASSYGLLLREQYF	TGTGCCAGCAGTTATGGACTGCTCCTTAGGGAGCAGTACTTC
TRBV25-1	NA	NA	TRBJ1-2	CASKWKWDYGGYTF	TGTGCCAGCAAGTGGAAGTGGGACTATGGTGGCTACACCTTC
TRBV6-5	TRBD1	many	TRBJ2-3	CASRTGAGEDTQYF	TGTGCCAGCAGGACAGGGGCGGGTGAAGATACGCAGTATTTT
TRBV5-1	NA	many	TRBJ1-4	CASSLTEGGEKLFF	TGCGCCAGCAGCTTGACGGAGGGTGGCGAAAAACTGTTTTTT
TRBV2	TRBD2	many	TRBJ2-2	CASQGTSYTGELFF	TGTGCCAGCCAGGGGACTAGCTACACCGGGGAGCTGTTTTTT
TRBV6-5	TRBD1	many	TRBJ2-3	CASSPLGQGQTDTQYF	TGTGCCAGCAGCCCTTTGGGACAGGGACAGACAGATACGCAGTATTTT
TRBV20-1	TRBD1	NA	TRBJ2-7	CSARGVSGGWEQYF	TGCAGTGCTAGAGGGGTGTCAGGGGGATGGGAGCAGTACTTC
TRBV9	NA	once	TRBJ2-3	CASSVGTLNTQYF	TGTGCCAGCAGCGTAGGGACTTTAAATACGCAGTATTTT
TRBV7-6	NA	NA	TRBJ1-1	CASSRQEYTEAFF	TGTGCCAGCAGTCGACAGGAGTACACTGAAGCTTTCTTC
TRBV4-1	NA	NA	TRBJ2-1	CASSLGTMGNEQFF	TGCGCCAGCAGCCTGGGGACGATGGGCAATGAGCAGTTCTTC
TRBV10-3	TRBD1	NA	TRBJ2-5	CAIHRDREETQYF	TGTGCCATTCACCGGGACAGGGAAGAGACCCAGTACTTC
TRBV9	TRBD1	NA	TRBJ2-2	CASSVRQGQNTGELFF	TGCGCCAGCAGCGTTCGACAGGGGCAAAACACCGGGGAGCTGTTTTTT
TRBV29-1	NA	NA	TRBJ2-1	CSEWGQGGNEQFF	TGCAGCGAGTGGGGGCAGGGAGGCAATGAGCAGTTCTTC